This T cell receptor (beta chain) was recovered during a study of blood T cells in healthy people across ages. Overall study: Using template switching, researchers captured about one barcoded beta molecule for each two T cells. Study results and caveats: Researchers said unsorted PBMCs prevented a conclusive naive versus antigen-experienced comparison.

Combining a sample-barcoded 5' primer with a J-beta primer mix, a second PCR ran for 7 to 11 cycles. TCRdb called the 5' RACE reads again in MiXCR, with one record for every CDR3 protein. The sample records over a million distinct CDR3 sequences, 45% to 70% being singletons. This CDR3 comprises 16 residues. V lost 1 base and J 0 bases, leaving 14 bases between the germline ends. Germline-derived CDR1 and CDR2 are SGHKS and YYEKEE (reference sequence). Ranging in age from roughly 6 to 95, the donors were healthy Caucasian individuals from Russia. About this clonotype itself: The antigen is not known.

This TCR was recovered from a man between 18 and 35 years old in good health. This chain uses TRBV5-5 with TRBJ2-7; D possibly corresponds to TRBD2 (6 bases). The sample comprised blood. As DNA, the CDR3 is TGTGCCAGCAGCTTGAGGTGGCGGGATAGCTCCTACGAGCAGTACTTC. Translation gives CASSLRWRDSSYEQYF.